The next 5 T cell receptor beta chains were all read from a single sample in a study of cytomegalovirus exposure and HLA in healthy donors. The PCR had 60 Vbeta and 13 Jbeta primers. Generated by immunoSEQ multiplex PCR, the TCRdb table keeps only in-frame clones and is missing some. The table includes about 210,000 clones, roughly 77% detected once. Sequencing was carried out using PBMCs. The receptors shown here come from a man in his forties or fifties in good health and CMV-seropositive.

The chain combines TRBV25-1 with TRBJ1-5; D possibly corresponds to TRBD1 (6 bases). CDR1 and CDR2 (germline): MGHDK, SYGVNS. Trimming stripped 2 bases from V and 7 bases from J, with 15 bases between. The length of the CDR3 is 15 residues. This CDR3 is CASSEGAGVKQPQHF. CDR3 DNA sequence: TGTGCCAGCAGTGAAGGTGCAGGGGTCAAACAGCCCCAGCATTTT. The variable domain in full, completed from reference TRBV25-1 and TRBJ1-5, reads EADIYQTPRYLVIGTGKKITLECSQTMGHDKMYWYQQDPGMELHLIHYSYGVNSTEKGDLSSESTVSRIRTEHFPLTLESARPSHTSQYLCASSEGAGVKQPQHFGDGTRLSIL.

V and J are TRBV5-1 and TRBJ2-1, with TRBD1 identical over 9 bases. CDR3 length: 14 residues. Germline CDR1 is SGHRS and CDR2 is YFSETQ. With 5 bases clipped from V and 8 bases from J, the junction kept 8 bases outside the gene matches. The CDR3 is CASRGTGPWDEQFF. The CDR3 DNA reads as TGCGCCAGCAGAGGGACAGGGCCCTGGGATGAGCAGTTCTTC.

This clone was found a few times. The genes are TRBV7-9 and TRBJ2-3, with D maybe TRBD2 (7 bases). The germline V gene encodes CDR1 SEHNR and CDR2 FQNEAQ (reference sequence). The V end lost 5 bases, the J end lost 2 bases, and 20 bases lay between the germline ends. The CDR3 is 17 residues long. DNA for the CDR3: TGTGCCAGCAGCCCCTGGGATGGGGGGGCCAACACAGATACGCAGTATTTT. As protein: CASSPWDGGANTDTQYF.

The chain is built from TRBV7-9 and TRBJ1-6; D ambiguous. This CDR3 comprises 15 residues. V lost 1 base, J lost 7 bases, and 11 bases lay in between. In germline, CDR1 is SEHNR, CDR2 FQNEAQ (reference sequence). Here the CDR3 DNA reads TGTGCCAGCAGCTTAGTGGGGAGTGAGAATTCACCCCTCCACTTT. Amino acids: CASSLVGSENSPLHF.

This clone came up once. The chain uses TRBV18 and TRBJ2-1, with 10 bases identical to TRBD2. Per the germline V gene, CDR1 is KGHSH and CDR2 is LQKENI. J lost 8 bases, V lost 4 bases, and 8 bases had no gene match. The CDR3 sequence is 15 residues long. CDR3: CASSLALAGADEQFF. Written as DNA, the CDR3 is TGTGCCAGCTCACTTGCCCTAGCGGGAGCCGATGAGCAGTTCTTC.